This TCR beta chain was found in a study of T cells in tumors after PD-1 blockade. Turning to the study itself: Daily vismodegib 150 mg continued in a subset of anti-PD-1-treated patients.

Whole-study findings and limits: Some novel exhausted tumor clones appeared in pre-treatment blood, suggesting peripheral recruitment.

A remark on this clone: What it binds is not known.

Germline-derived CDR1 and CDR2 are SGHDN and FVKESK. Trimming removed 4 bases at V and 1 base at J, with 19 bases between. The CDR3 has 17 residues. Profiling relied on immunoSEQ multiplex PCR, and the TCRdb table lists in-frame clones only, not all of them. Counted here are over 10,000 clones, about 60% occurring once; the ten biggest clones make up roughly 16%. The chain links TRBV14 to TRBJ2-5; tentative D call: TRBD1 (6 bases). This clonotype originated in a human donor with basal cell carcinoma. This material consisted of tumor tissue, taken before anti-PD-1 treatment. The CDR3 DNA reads TGTGCCAGCAGCCTTTTAGACAGGCTGGGGGTCCAAGAGACCCAGTACTTC. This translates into CASSLLDRLGVQETQYF.